The 6 T cell receptor beta chains below come from one sample, sequenced in a study of beta chain features in type 1 diabetes. Investigators reverse transcribed all isolated RNA, so they sequenced expressed TCRB transcripts. The repertoire was sequenced with immunoSEQ multiplex PCR; TCRdb's copy has only in-frame clones and lacks some. The table has approximately 160,000 clones, 9% to 10% seen once; the top ten hold under 2.5%. The sequenced material came from central memory CD4+ T cells from blood. These receptors all come from a woman between 18 and 29 years old in good health.

This clone was counted a few times. The chain combines TRBV11-2 with TRBJ2-5; maybe TRBD2 (5 bases). CDR1 and CDR2 (germline): SGHAT, FQNNGV. V was pared by 0 bases and J by 2 bases, with 10 bases between. The CDR3 sequence is 15 residues long. Here the CDR3 reads CASSLDGGRQETQYF. In DNA, the CDR3 is TGTGCCAGCAGCTTAGATGGCGGGCGGCAAGAGACCCAGTACTTC. The full variable domain, completed using reference TRBV11-2 and TRBJ2-5, is EAGVAQSPRYKIIEKRQSVAFWCNPISGHATLYWYQQILGQGPKLLIQFQNNGVVDDSQLPKDRFSAERLKGVDSTLKIQPAKLEDSAVYLCASSLDGGRQETQYFGPGTRLLVL.

The chain links TRBV4-1 to TRBJ1-5; 8 nucleotides line up with TRBD1. V lost 2 bases, J lost 4 bases, and 4 bases stayed unmatched. The CDR3 contains 15 residues. The V gene's germline CDR1 is MGHRA and CDR2 YSYEKL. In nucleotides, the CDR3 is TGCGCCAGCAGCCAACAGGGGGCGCGGAATCAGCCCCAGCATTTT. This encodes CASSQQGARNQPQHF.

The chain couples TRBV7-2 to TRBJ1-3; 7 nucleotides match TRBD1. With 4 bases clipped from V and 6 bases from J, the junction kept 6 bases outside the gene matches. CDR3 size: 14 residues. Germline V gene sequence: CDR1 SGHTA, CDR2 FQGNSA. Here the CDR3 DNA reads TGTGCCAGCAGCTCAAGGACAGGCCCAAACACCATATATTTT. Protein sequence: CASSSRTGPNTIYF. Full variable domain (remainder filled in from reference TRBV7-2 and TRBJ1-3): GAGVSQSPSNKVTEKGKDVELRCDPISGHTALYWYRQSLGQGLEFLIYFQGNSAPDKSGLPSDRFSAERTGGSVSTLTIQRTQQEDSAVYLCASSSRTGPNTIYFGEGSWLTVV.

The gene calls are TRBV29-1 and TRBJ2-7, with 9 bases matching TRBD1. Germline V lookup: CDR1 SQVTM, CDR2 ANQGSEA. The CDR3 length is 13 residues. V lost 6 bases to trimming and J lost 6 bases; unmatched junction nucleotides: 9. CDR3: CSVRTGVGGEQYF. The CDR3 bases are TGCAGCGTGCGGACAGGGGTAGGCGGCGAGCAGTACTTC.

This clone was observed a handful of times. This chain connects TRBV11-3 to TRBJ1-5; D uncertain. Deletions cut 4 bases from V and 0 bases from J, with 4 bases between. This CDR3 region has 13 residues. CDR1 is SGHNT, CDR2 YENEEA, per germline. This CDR3 reads CASSSCSNQPQHF. CDR3 in DNA: TGTGCCAGCAGCTCATGTAGCAATCAGCCCCAGCATTTT.

This sequence joins TRBV7-2 and TRBJ2-1; 12 bases line up with TRBD2. CDR1 and CDR2 (germline): SGHTA, FQGNSA. The ends lost 5 bases at V and 6 bases at J; junction bases unmatched: 8. CDR3 length: 16 residues. CDR3 sequence reads: CASSPNSGLAGNEQFF. Written as DNA, the CDR3 is TGTGCCAGCAGCCCCAACTCGGGACTAGCGGGCAATGAGCAGTTCTTC.